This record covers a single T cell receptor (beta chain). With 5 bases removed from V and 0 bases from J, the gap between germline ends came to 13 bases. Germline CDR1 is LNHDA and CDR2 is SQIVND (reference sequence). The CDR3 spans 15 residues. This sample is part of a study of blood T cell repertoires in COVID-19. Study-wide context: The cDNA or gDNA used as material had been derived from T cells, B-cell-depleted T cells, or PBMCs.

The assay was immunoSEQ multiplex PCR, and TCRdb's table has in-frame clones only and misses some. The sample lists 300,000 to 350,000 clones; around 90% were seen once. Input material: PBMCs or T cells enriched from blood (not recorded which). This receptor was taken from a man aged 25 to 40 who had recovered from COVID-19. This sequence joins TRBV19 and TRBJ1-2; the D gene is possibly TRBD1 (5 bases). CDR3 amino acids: CASSEDRPSNYGYTF. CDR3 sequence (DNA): TGTGCCAGTAGTGAAGACAGACCTTCTAACTATGGCTACACCTTC. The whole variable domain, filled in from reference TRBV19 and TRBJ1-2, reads DGGITQSPKYLFRKEGQNVTLSCEQNLNHDAMYWYRQDPGQGLRLIYYSQIVNDFQKGDIAEGYSVSREKKESFPLTVTSAQKNPTAFYLCASSEDRPSNYGYTFGSGTRLTVV.